This entry lists 18 T cell receptor beta chains sequenced from one sample in a study of T cells after yellow fever vaccination. TCRdb redid the calling of the 5' RACE reads with MiXCR, one entry per CDR3 protein. The sample holds roughly 250,000 distinct CDR3 sequences, 13% seen once. Sequencing was performed on CD4+ T cells sorted from PBMCs, taken 45 days after the yellow fever booster vaccination. The source of these receptors is a young man who received the YFV17D yellow fever vaccine.

The chain combines TRBV6-5 with TRBJ1-5, with D hard to call. The CDR3 sequence is 16 residues long. CDR1 is MNHEY, CDR2 SVGAGI, per germline. With 2 bases removed from V and 3 bases from J, the gap between germline ends came to 14 bases. CDR3 loop: CASSYGARNTNQPQHF. CDR3 DNA sequence: TGTGCCAGCAGTTACGGAGCGAGGAACACCAATCAGCCCCAGCATTTT.

This clonotype was seen a handful of times. J is TRBJ2-1 and V is TRBV7-2; 11 nucleotides align to TRBD2. The CDR3 runs to 15 residues. The J segment lost 6 bases and the V segment lost 6 bases, leaving 7 bases of the junction unmatched. Per the germline V gene, CDR1 is SGHTA and CDR2 is FQGNSA. This CDR3 is CASRTLAGVFNEQFF. CDR3 sequence (DNA): TGTGCCAGCAGAACACTAGCGGGAGTTTTCAATGAGCAGTTCTTC.

Here the CDR3 reads CASSFPNRGVNTGELFF. CDR3 nucleotide sequence: TGTGCCAGCAGCTTTCCCAACAGGGGCGTTAACACCGGGGAGCTGTTTTTT. The chain couples TRBV7-6 to TRBJ2-2; 7 bases map to TRBD1. The CDR3 runs 17 residues. CDR1 and CDR2 from the germline V gene are SGHVS and FNYEAQ. Trimming took 3 bases from V and 2 from J; bases not matched to a gene: 9.

This clonotype has only a few counts. This rearrangement joins TRBV7-2 to TRBJ2-7; TRBD1 matches 7 bases. Germline V gene lookup returns CDR1 SGHTA and CDR2 FQGNSA. The CDR3 spans 12 residues. Trimming took 2 bases from V and 9 from J; bases not matched to a gene: 4. The CDR3 DNA reads TGTGCCAGCAGCTTAAGGACAGGAGGGCAGTACTTC. Its protein product is CASSLRTGGQYF.

This clonotype was detected a few times. The rearrangement links TRBV28 to TRBJ2-2; 8 bases line up with TRBD2. The CDR3 spans 15 residues. The J segment lost 4 bases and the V segment lost 5 bases, leaving 6 bases of the junction unmatched. Per germline, CDR1 MDHEN and CDR2 SYDVKM. Written as DNA, the CDR3 is TGTGCCAGCAGTACGGGGGGGTTGAGCACCGGGGAGCTGTTTTTT. It is translated as CASSTGGLSTGELFF.

This chain uses TRBV5-1 with TRBJ2-3; TRBD2 agrees at 11 bases. Germline lookup yields CDR1 SGHRS and CDR2 YFSETQ. This CDR3 region has 15 residues. With V trimmed by 2 bases and J by 6 bases, 5 bases remained unmatched. The CDR3 coding sequence is TGCGCCAGCAGCTTTAGCGGGAGGGATTTGGATACGCAGTATTTT. As protein: CASSFSGRDLDTQYF.

This chain joins TRBV3-1 and TRBJ1-4; TRBD1 matches at 10 bases. CDR1 is LGHDT, CDR2 YNNKEL, per germline (reference sequence). This CDR3 has 14 residues. The trim removed 4 bases at V and 8 bases at J, leaving 4 bases unmatched. The CDR3 here is CASSPGQGEEKLFF. DNA of the CDR3: TGTGCCAGCAGCCCTGGACAGGGGGAGGAAAAACTGTTTTTT. The complete variable domain, with remaining parts taken from reference TRBV3-1 and TRBJ1-4, reads DTAVSQTPKYLVTQMGNDKSIKCEQNLGHDTMYWYKQDSKKFLKIMFSYNNKELIINETVPNRFSPKSPDKAHLNLHINSLELGDSAVYFCASSPGQGEEKLFFGSGTQLSVL.

V is TRBV5-1 and J is TRBJ2-5; TRBD2 might be the D (6 bases). V lost 5 bases and J lost 12, with 17 bases in between. This CDR3 has 12 amino acids. CDR1 is SGHRS and CDR2 is YFSETQ in the germline V gene. The CDR3 bases are TGCGCCAGCAGAGTTCTAGCCGGGACTGAGTACTTC. It specifies CASRVLAGTEYF.

This rearrangement joins TRBV19 to TRBJ2-5, with TRBD2 as a possible D gene (7 bases). The CDR3 runs 15 residues. Germline values: CDR1 LNHDA, CDR2 SQIVND (reference sequence). Trimming took off 5 bases at V and 2 bases at J, with 15 bases between the two ends. The DNA for the CDR3 is TGTGCCAGTAGTCGGCTGCGGGGGCGACAAGAGACCCAGTACTTC. It yields the protein CASSRLRGRQETQYF.

A remark on this clonotype: With a much larger clone just one base away, this may be a read error. This chain connects TRBV29-1 to TRBJ2-3; D remains ambiguous. CDR3 length: 12 amino acids. CDR1 is SQVTM, CDR2 ANQGSEA, per germline. As DNA, the CDR3 is TGCAGCGTTGCTCACTTCACATATACGCAGTATTTT. The encoded protein is CSVAHFTYTQYF.

The rearrangement joins TRBV7-9 to TRBJ1-3; unclear D gene. The CDR3 extends over 14 amino acids. V lost 5 bases and J lost 1, with 9 bases in between. Germline CDR1 SEHNR, CDR2 FQNEAQ (reference sequence). The CDR3 loop is CASSLSGSGNTIYF. CDR3 nucleotide sequence: TGTGCCAGCAGCCTCTCAGGATCTGGAAACACCATATATTTT.

The chain recombines TRBV6-5 with TRBJ2-3, with D perhaps TRBD1 or TRBD2 (5 bases each). Deletions cut 2 bases from V and 2 bases from J, with 11 bases between. Germline V CDR1 and CDR2: MNHEY, SVGAGI. This CDR3 is 15 amino acids long. The CDR3 bases are TGTGCCAGCAGTTACCTGGGACGTAACACAGATACGCAGTATTTT. It yields the protein CASSYLGRNTDTQYF.

In regard to this clonotype: An end of the junction differs from the germline gene, which may be a read error. V and J are TRBV5-6 and TRBJ1-5, with TRBD1 matching 7 bases. The germline gives CDR1 SGHDT, CDR2 YYEEEE. The CDR3 totals 14 residues. The CDR3 is CASSLDRGNQPHHF. The CDR3 nucleotides are TGTGCCAGCAGCTTGGACAGGGGCAATCAGCCCCATCATTTT. Complete variable domain (other parts from reference TRBV5-6 and TRBJ1-5): DAGVTQSPTHLIKTRGQQVTLRCSPKSGHDTVSWYQQALGQGPQFIFQYYEEEERQRGNFPDRFSGHQFPNYSSELNVNALLLGDSALYLCASSLDRGNQPHHFGDGTRLSIL.

CDR3 region: CASSYNTDTQYF. DNA for the CDR3: TGCGCCAGCAGCTACAACACAGATACGCAGTATTTT. V is TRBV5-1 and J is TRBJ2-3; D call uncertain. The V gene's germline CDR1 is SGHRS and CDR2 YFSETQ. V shed 3 bases and J shed 2 bases, with 4 bases lying between them. The CDR3 totals 12 residues.

This clonotype was observed a few times. The chain joins TRBV20-1 to TRBJ2-1; the match to TRBD2 covers 9 bases. Germline CDR1 reads DFQATT; CDR2 reads SNEGSKA (reference sequence). This CDR3 contains 14 residues. The J segment lost 9 bases and the V segment lost 3 bases, leaving 9 bases of the junction unmatched. The CDR3 reads CSASRLAGGGEQFF. In nucleotides, the CDR3 is TGCAGTGCTAGTCGCTTGGCGGGAGGGGGTGAGCAGTTCTTC.

This chain connects TRBV9 to TRBJ2-7; TRBD2 aligns across 13 bases. This CDR3 contains 16 residues. From germline, CDR1 is SGDLS and CDR2 YYNGEE. The J segment lost 9 bases and the V segment lost 1 base, leaving 10 bases of the junction unmatched. The CDR3 region has the DNA TGTGCCAGCAGCGTAACCCCAACTAGCGGGAGGGCGGTGCAGTACTTC. Amino acid sequence: CASSVTPTSGRAVQYF.

This clonotype has only one observation. One end of the junction is discordant with germline, which a read error may explain. CDR3 in DNA: TGTGTCAGCAGTCGGACAGGGGCGAGCTCTGGAAACACCATATATTTT. Translation gives CVSSRTGASSGNTIYF. The chain couples TRBV5-4 to TRBJ1-3, with TRBD1 matching over 9 bases. Germline V gene sequence: CDR1 SGHNT, CDR2 YYREEE (reference sequence). The CDR3 extends over 16 amino acids.

The table lists this clonotype with a few counts. V gene TRBV12-3 or TRBV12-4 combines with J gene TRBJ2-2; 10 nucleotides agree with TRBD2. CDR3 length: 15 amino acids. V trimming: 5 bases; J trimming: 4 bases; junction bases outside the gene matches: 4. The CDR3 coding sequence is TGTGCCAGCAGTCCGGGACTAGCGCCCACCGGGGAGCTGTTTTTT. Its translation is CASSPGLAPTGELFF.